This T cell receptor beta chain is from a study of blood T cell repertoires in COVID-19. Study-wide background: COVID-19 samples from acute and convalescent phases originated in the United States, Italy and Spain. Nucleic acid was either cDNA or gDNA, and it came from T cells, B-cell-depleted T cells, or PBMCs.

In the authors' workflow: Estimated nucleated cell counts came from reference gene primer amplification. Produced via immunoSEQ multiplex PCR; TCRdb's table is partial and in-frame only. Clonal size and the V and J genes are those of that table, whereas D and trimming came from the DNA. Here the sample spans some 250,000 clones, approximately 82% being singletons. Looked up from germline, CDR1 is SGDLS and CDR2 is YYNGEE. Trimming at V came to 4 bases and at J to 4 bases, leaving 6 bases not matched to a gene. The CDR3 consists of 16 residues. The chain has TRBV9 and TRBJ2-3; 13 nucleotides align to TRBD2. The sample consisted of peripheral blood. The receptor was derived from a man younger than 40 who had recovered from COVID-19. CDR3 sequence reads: CASSPTSGGEADTQYF. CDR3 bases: TGTGCCAGCAGCCCTACTAGCGGGGGGGAGGCAGATACGCAGTATTTT. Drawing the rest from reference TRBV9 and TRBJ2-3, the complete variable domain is DSGVTQTPKHLITATGQRVTLRCSPRSGDLSVYWYQQSLDQGLQFLIQYYNGEERAKGNILERFSAQQFPDLHSELNLSSLELGDSALYFCASSPTSGGEADTQYFGPGTRLTVL.